Described below is a single T cell receptor beta chain sequence and its context. Antigen unknown. The primer mix had 60 Vbeta and 13 Jbeta primers. The assay was immunoSEQ multiplex PCR, and TCRdb's table has in-frame clones only and misses some. Of 150,000 to 200,000 clones in the sample, more than 75% were seen once. As for the donors, each was a healthy bone marrow donor. The data were taken from a study of cytomegalovirus exposure and HLA in healthy donors. Study results and limitations: Highly shared sequence variants in one cluster were likely a sequencing artifact. By a later analysis, the bulk of CMV-associated TCR beta chains appeared HLA-restricted. When the data were analyzed later, several of the most significant clusters appeared to be linked to common viral pathogens.

The V and J ends lost 5 bases and 5 bases, in that order; junction bases with no gene match: 5. Germline-derived CDR1 and CDR2 are LNHDA and SQIVND (reference sequence). CDR3 length equals 13 residues. The genes are TRBV19 and TRBJ1-1, with TRBD1 matching 7 bases. The sequence derives from a male donor in good health and CMV-seronegative. Sequencing used PBMCs. CDR3 coding DNA: TGTGCCAGTAGTTTGGGACAGAGGACTGAAGCTTTCTTT. Its translation: CASSLGQRTEAFF.